This is a list of T cell receptor beta chains from one sample in a study of spatial heterogeneity in lung cancer. TCRdb re-called the 5' RACE reads through MiXCR, storing one row per CDR3 protein. Among around 100,000 distinct CDR3 sequences listed, about 4.4% were seen once. Sequences were derived from lung tumor tissue, sampled at surgery. The receptor source for this set is a male donor with early-stage non-small cell lung cancer. The CDR3 runs from the conserved cysteine through the conserved F or W. D genes are given only for firm matches. Rows may omit the clone size; those that give it use once, few, many or a size class.

D gene: TRBD1
clone size: few
J gene: TRBJ1-5
V gene: TRBV20-1
CDR3 protein: CSARTGYSNQPQHF
CDR3 DNA: TGCAGTGCCAGGACAGGTTATAGCAATCAGCCCCAGCATTTT

D gene: NA
clone size: many
J gene: TRBJ2-1
V gene: TRBV20-1
CDR3 protein: CSARDSVRHEQFF
CDR3 DNA: TGCAGTGCTAGAGACAGCGTTAGACATGAGCAGTTCTTC

D gene: NA
clone size: few
J gene: TRBJ2-7
V gene: TRBV28
CDR3 protein: CASSLPGGASYEQYF
CDR3 DNA: TGTGCCAGCAGCCTACCAGGCGGGGCCTCCTACGAGCAGTACTTC

D gene: TRBD1
clone size: few
J gene: TRBJ2-7
V gene: TRBV7-2
CDR3 protein: CASSPTGGISAYEQYF
CDR3 DNA: TGTGCCAGCAGTCCCACAGGGGGGATCTCGGCCTACGAGCAGTACTTC

D gene: NA
clone size: many
J gene: TRBJ1-5
V gene: TRBV20-1
CDR3 protein: CSASGSRGGNQPQHF
CDR3 DNA: TGCAGTGCTAGTGGATCCCGAGGGGGCAATCAGCCCCAGCATTTT

D gene: NA
clone size: many
J gene: TRBJ2-5
V gene: TRBV20-1
CDR3 protein: CSAQHQETQYF
CDR3 DNA: TGCAGTGCGCAACACCAAGAGACCCAGTACTTC

D gene: TRBD1
clone size: NA
J gene: TRBJ1-1
V gene: TRBV6-5
CDR3 protein: CATGQGATEAFF
CDR3 DNA: TGTGCCACGGGACAGGGGGCCACTGAAGCTTTCTTT

D gene: NA
clone size: many
J gene: TRBJ2-3
V gene: TRBV20-1
CDR3 protein: CSANGAVRGTDTQYF
CDR3 DNA: TGCAGTGCTAACGGAGCGGTTCGGGGCACAGATACGCAGTATTTT

D gene: NA
clone size: many
J gene: TRBJ1-6
V gene: TRBV5-1
CDR3 protein: CASSFGRADNSPLHF
CDR3 DNA: TGCGCCAGCAGCTTCGGTCGGGCAGATAATTCACCCCTCCACTTT

D gene: TRBD1
clone size: NA
J gene: TRBJ1-6
V gene: TRBV20-1
CDR3 protein: CSARTGNRGSPLHF
CDR3 DNA: TGCAGTGCGAGAACAGGGAACAGGGGCTCACCCCTCCACTTT

D gene: NA
clone size: many
J gene: TRBJ1-2
V gene: TRBV5-6
CDR3 protein: CASGRGALPHGYTF
CDR3 DNA: TGTGCCAGCGGCCGGGGGGCGCTACCCCATGGCTACACCTTC

D gene: NA
clone size: few
J gene: TRBJ1-1
V gene: TRBV11-2
CDR3 protein: CASSSTRTANTEAFF
CDR3 DNA: TGTGCCAGCAGCTCAACCCGGACGGCCAACACTGAAGCTTTCTTT

D gene: TRBD1
clone size: few
J gene: TRBJ2-7
V gene: TRBV7-2
CDR3 protein: CASSLNDRVGEQYF
CDR3 DNA: TGTGCCAGCAGCCTGAATGACAGGGTAGGGGAGCAGTACTTC

D gene: NA
clone size: many
J gene: TRBJ2-5
V gene: TRBV27
CDR3 protein: CASSFNGQGQTQYF
CDR3 DNA: TGTGCCAGCAGTTTTAACGGGCAGGGGCAGACCCAGTACTTC

D gene: NA
clone size: many
J gene: TRBJ1-3
V gene: TRBV7-2
CDR3 protein: CASSQDRFTGNTIYF
CDR3 DNA: TGTGCCAGCAGCCAAGACAGGTTTACTGGAAACACCATATATTTT

D gene: NA
clone size: many
J gene: TRBJ1-4
V gene: TRBV10-3
CDR3 protein: CAISVTPGDEKLFF
CDR3 DNA: TGTGCCATCAGTGTAACCCCCGGGGATGAAAAACTGTTTTTT

D gene: NA
clone size: many
J gene: TRBJ2-7
V gene: TRBV12-3/TRBV12-4
CDR3 protein: CASSFLPNYEQYF
CDR3 DNA: TGTGCCAGCAGTTTTCTCCCCAACTACGAGCAGTACTTC

D gene: NA
clone size: many
J gene: TRBJ1-1
V gene: TRBV5-1
CDR3 protein: CASSLDSRSMNTEAFF
CDR3 DNA: TGCGCCAGCAGCTTGGATTCCCGGAGTATGAACACTGAAGCTTTCTTT

D gene: TRBD1
clone size: many
J gene: TRBJ2-1
V gene: TRBV10-3
CDR3 protein: CAISLVDRGSDEQFF
CDR3 DNA: TGTGCCATCAGTCTTGTGGACAGGGGATCGGATGAGCAGTTCTTC

D gene: NA
clone size: many
J gene: TRBJ2-5
V gene: TRBV7-2
CDR3 protein: CASSTSSAETQYF
CDR3 DNA: TGTGCCAGCAGCACAAGTTCTGCAGAGACCCAGTACTTC

D gene: TRBD2
clone size: few
J gene: TRBJ2-2
V gene: TRBV19
CDR3 protein: CASSKTSGSVGGELFF
CDR3 DNA: TGTGCCAGTAGTAAAACTAGCGGGAGTGTCGGTGGGGAGCTGTTTTTT

D gene: NA
clone size: few
J gene: TRBJ2-7
V gene: TRBV28
CDR3 protein: CASSITDYEQYF
CDR3 DNA: TGTGCCAGCAGTATAACTGACTACGAGCAGTACTTC

D gene: NA
clone size: many
J gene: TRBJ2-1
V gene: TRBV20-1
CDR3 protein: CSARAYLADYNEQFF
CDR3 DNA: TGCAGTGCTAGGGCCTATTTAGCGGACTACAATGAGCAGTTCTTC

D gene: TRBD2
clone size: many
J gene: TRBJ2-1
V gene: TRBV5-1
CDR3 protein: CASSLDASGYNEQFF
CDR3 DNA: TGCGCCAGCAGCTTGGACGCTAGCGGTTACAATGAGCAGTTCTTC

D gene: TRBD1
clone size: few
J gene: TRBJ1-6
V gene: TRBV2
CDR3 protein: CASRWGQGSNSPLHF
CDR3 DNA: TGTGCCAGCAGATGGGGACAGGGCTCTAATTCACCCCTCCACTTT

D gene: NA
clone size: many
J gene: TRBJ1-5
V gene: TRBV6-1
CDR3 protein: CASSEYHQPQHF
CDR3 DNA: TGTGCCAGCAGTGAATACCATCAGCCCCAGCATTTT

D gene: NA
clone size: many
J gene: TRBJ1-4
V gene: TRBV6-5
CDR3 protein: CASSYSFSEEKLFF
CDR3 DNA: TGTGCCAGCAGTTACTCCTTCTCGGAAGAAAAACTGTTTTTT

D gene: NA
clone size: many
J gene: TRBJ1-2
V gene: TRBV4-2
CDR3 protein: CASSQERFGYTF
CDR3 DNA: TGTGCCAGCAGCCAAGAAAGGTTTGGCTACACCTTC

D gene: NA
clone size: many
J gene: TRBJ2-7
V gene: TRBV20-1
CDR3 protein: CSAPRLGYEQYF
CDR3 DNA: TGCAGTGCTCCCCGCCTGGGGTACGAGCAGTACTTC

D gene: NA
clone size: many
J gene: TRBJ2-3
V gene: TRBV28
CDR3 protein: CASSSPSTDTQYF
CDR3 DNA: TGTGCCAGCAGCTCTCCGAGCACAGATACGCAGTATTTT

D gene: NA
clone size: NA
J gene: TRBJ1-3
V gene: TRBV12-3/TRBV12-4
CDR3 protein: CASSLTEPGNTIYF
CDR3 DNA: TGTGCCAGCAGTTTAACGGAACCTGGAAACACCATATATTTT

D gene: NA
clone size: many
J gene: TRBJ1-4
V gene: TRBV7-2
CDR3 protein: CASRIRGVGGKLFF
CDR3 DNA: TGTGCCAGCAGGATTCGGGGGGTTGGCGGAAAACTGTTTTTT

D gene: TRBD2
clone size: many
J gene: TRBJ2-3
V gene: TRBV12-3/TRBV12-4
CDR3 protein: CASSLLAGVAYF
CDR3 DNA: TGTGCCAGCAGCCTTCTAGCGGGAGTGGCGTATTTT

D gene: TRBD1
clone size: many
J gene: TRBJ2-7
V gene: TRBV4-1
CDR3 protein: CASSQIYLGQGSYEQYF
CDR3 DNA: TGCGCCAGCAGCCAAATATATTTAGGACAGGGGTCCTACGAGCAGTACTTC

D gene: TRBD1
clone size: many
J gene: TRBJ2-7
V gene: TRBV5-1
CDR3 protein: CASSPWTGAYEQYF
CDR3 DNA: TGCGCCAGCAGCCCTTGGACAGGCGCCTACGAGCAGTACTTC

D gene: NA
clone size: many
J gene: TRBJ1-5
V gene: TRBV28
CDR3 protein: CASSPTGPRQPQHF
CDR3 DNA: TGTGCCAGCAGTCCCACGGGCCCCCGACAGCCCCAGCATTTT

D gene: NA
clone size: few
J gene: TRBJ2-7
V gene: TRBV14
CDR3 protein: CASSQGTAATYEQYF
CDR3 DNA: TGTGCCAGCAGCCAAGGGACAGCGGCCACCTACGAGCAGTACTTC

D gene: TRBD2
clone size: many
J gene: TRBJ2-5
V gene: TRBV27
CDR3 protein: CASSLQGPILAGLQETQYF
CDR3 DNA: TGTGCCAGCAGTTTACAGGGACCCATTCTAGCGGGGCTCCAAGAGACCCAGTACTTC

D gene: TRBD1
clone size: many
J gene: TRBJ1-1
V gene: TRBV2
CDR3 protein: CASSEGIGDRLAVLSTEAFF
CDR3 DNA: TGTGCCAGCAGTGAAGGGATCGGGGACAGGCTAGCGGTTCTCAGCACTGAAGCTTTCTTT

D gene: TRBD2
clone size: many
J gene: TRBJ2-1
V gene: TRBV27
CDR3 protein: CASSLPPGLGYNEQFF
CDR3 DNA: TGTGCCAGCAGTTTACCCCCGGGACTAGGCTACAATGAGCAGTTCTTC

D gene: NA
clone size: many
J gene: TRBJ1-5
V gene: TRBV20-1
CDR3 protein: CSARVVSAGQPQHF
CDR3 DNA: TGCAGTGCTAGAGTCGTCTCGGCCGGTCAGCCCCAGCATTTT

D gene: NA
clone size: few
J gene: TRBJ2-1
V gene: TRBV19
CDR3 protein: CASSIITYNEQFF
CDR3 DNA: TGTGCCAGTAGTATAATCACCTACAATGAGCAGTTCTTC

D gene: NA
clone size: many
J gene: TRBJ2-3
V gene: TRBV7-3
CDR3 protein: CASPTRGLRRVDTQYF
CDR3 DNA: TGTGCCAGCCCTACCCGGGGGCTACGCAGGGTAGATACGCAGTATTTT

D gene: NA
clone size: many
J gene: TRBJ2-7
V gene: TRBV7-6
CDR3 protein: CASSPLNRRSYEQYF
CDR3 DNA: TGTGCCAGCAGTCCGCTAAACAGGAGGTCCTACGAGCAGTACTTC

D gene: NA
clone size: NA
J gene: TRBJ2-3
V gene: TRBV10-3
CDR3 protein: CAITPRQDTDTQYF
CDR3 DNA: TGTGCCATCACCCCTAGACAGGACACAGATACGCAGTATTTT

D gene: TRBD1
clone size: many
J gene: TRBJ2-7
V gene: TRBV20-1
CDR3 protein: CSAAEQGVTYEQYF
CDR3 DNA: TGCAGTGCTGCAGAACAGGGGGTGACCTACGAGCAGTACTTC

D gene: NA
clone size: many
J gene: TRBJ1-1
V gene: TRBV11-2
CDR3 protein: CASSLGPGAVEAFF
CDR3 DNA: TGTGCCAGCAGCTTAGGACCGGGGGCGGTTGAAGCTTTCTTT

D gene: NA
clone size: many
J gene: TRBJ2-3
V gene: TRBV25-1
CDR3 protein: CASSADRYTDTQYF
CDR3 DNA: TGTGCCAGCAGTGCCGACAGGTATACAGATACGCAGTATTTT

D gene: TRBD2
clone size: few
J gene: TRBJ2-1
V gene: TRBV18
CDR3 protein: CASSPLYGRGEQFF
CDR3 DNA: TGTGCCAGCTCACCGCTCTACGGGAGGGGTGAGCAGTTCTTC

D gene: TRBD1
clone size: many
J gene: TRBJ2-7
V gene: TRBV3-1
CDR3 protein: CASSNRGRSSEQYF
CDR3 DNA: TGTGCCAGCAGCAACAGGGGCCGCTCCTCCGAGCAGTACTTC